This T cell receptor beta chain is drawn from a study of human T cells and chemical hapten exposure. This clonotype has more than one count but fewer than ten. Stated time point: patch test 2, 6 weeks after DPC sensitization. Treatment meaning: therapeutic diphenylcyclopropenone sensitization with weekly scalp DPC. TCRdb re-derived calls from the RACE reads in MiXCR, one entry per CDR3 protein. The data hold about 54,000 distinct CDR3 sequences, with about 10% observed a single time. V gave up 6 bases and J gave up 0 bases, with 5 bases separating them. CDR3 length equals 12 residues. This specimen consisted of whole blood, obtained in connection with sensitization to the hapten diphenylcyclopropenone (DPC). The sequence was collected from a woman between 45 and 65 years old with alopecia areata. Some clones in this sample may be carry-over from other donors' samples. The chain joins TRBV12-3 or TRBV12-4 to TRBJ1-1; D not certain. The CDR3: CASRHMNTEAFF. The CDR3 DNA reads TGTGCCAGCAGGCACATGAACACTGAAGCTTTCTTT.